This TCR beta chain was retrieved from a study of blood T cell repertoires in COVID-19. The data were produced by immunoSEQ multiplex PCR, yet TCRdb's version contains in-frame clones alone and is incomplete. The profile shows some 200,000 clones, roughly 81% of them singletons. The V gene's germline CDR1 is SNHLY and CDR2 FYNNEI. The CDR3 sequence is 14 residues long. V was shortened by 10 bases and J by 4 bases, with 18 bases between the two germline ends. This clone showed up just a few times. The receptor comes from a man aged 50-60 years who had recovered from COVID-19. The V and J genes are TRBV2 and TRBJ2-3, with D possibly being TRBD2 (5 bases). Sequencing input: peripheral blood. The CDR3 is CATSSERSADTQYF. In DNA, the CDR3 is TGTGCCACCTCCTCGGAGCGGTCGGCAGATACGCAGTATTTT.